These 25 T cell receptor beta chains originate from one sample sequenced in a study of chemoradiotherapy in HPV16-positive cancers. Libraries were prepared by immunoSEQ multiplex PCR; TCRdb keeps only in-frame clonotypes and omits some of them. The repertoire has 36,000 or so clones, 80% of them found once; the top ten carry 3.5% to 4%. The starting material was blood, obtained from a patient who underwent chemoradiotherapy. These receptors originate from a human donor with HPV-associated anogenital cancer.

The rearrangement joins TRBV7-8 to TRBJ2-3; D gene uncertain. This CDR3 contains 14 residues. Germline V gene lookup returns CDR1 SGHVS and CDR2 FQNEAQ. V gave up 1 base and J gave up 6 bases, with 11 bases separating them. The CDR3 loop is CASSLDGKADTQYF. In DNA, the CDR3 is TGTGCCAGCAGCTTAGACGGAAAGGCTGATACGCAGTATTTT.

The CDR3 DNA is TGTGCCAGCAGCAACCCAGTGCGGGGCCCTCCAGGTGGCTACACCTTC. Translated, it gives CASSNPVRGPPGGYTF. V usage is TRBV7-8 and J usage is TRBJ1-2, with D possibly being TRBD1 (5 bases). Germline V CDR1 and CDR2: SGHVS, FQNEAQ. The CDR3 covers 16 residues. With 5 bases removed from V and 7 bases from J, the gap between germline ends came to 23 bases.

The rearrangement links TRBV19 to TRBJ1-5; no clear D. Trimming took off 0 bases at V and 9 bases at J, with 12 bases between the two ends. Germline V CDR1 and CDR2: LNHDA, SQIVND (reference sequence). The CDR3 covers 14 residues. The CDR3 DNA follows: TGTGCCAGTAGTATAGAGGACCAAATGGGGCCCCAGCATTTT. It translates to CASSIEDQMGPQHF.

The CDR3 here is CASSYSIGGTNEKLFF. CDR3 DNA sequence: TGTGCCAGCAGTTACTCGATCGGGGGGACTAATGAAAAACTGTTTTTT. This rearrangement joins TRBV6-5 to TRBJ1-4, with D perhaps matching TRBD1 (5 bases). This CDR3 spans 16 amino acids. Trimming removed 0 bases from V and 2 bases from J, with 10 bases in between. CDR1 and CDR2 from the germline V gene are MNHEY and SVGAGI.

The chain carries TRBV6-5 and TRBJ2-7; perhaps TRBD2 as D (6 bases). The CDR3 is 13 amino acids. Trimming stripped 4 bases from V and 2 bases from J, with 9 bases between. Per the germline V gene, CDR1 is MNHEY and CDR2 is SVGAGI. CDR3 sequence reads: CASSLRGPYEQYF. DNA for the CDR3: TGTGCCAGCAGTTTGCGGGGCCCCTACGAGCAGTACTTC.

V usage is TRBV5-1 and J usage is TRBJ2-7; no clear D gene. The CDR3 extends over 12 amino acids. Germline V CDR1 and CDR2: SGHRS, YFSETQ. Trimming removed 4 bases at V and 4 bases at J, with 9 bases between. For the CDR3, the DNA is TGCGCCAGCAGCATAGATAGTTACGAGCAGTACTTC. Protein sequence: CASSIDSYEQYF.

The chain has TRBV7-8 and TRBJ1-1; D is possibly TRBD1 (5 bases). The CDR3 runs 15 residues. Germline CDR1 and CDR2: SGHVS and FQNEAQ. V was cut by 5 bases and J by 0 bases, with 13 bases left in between. The CDR3 coding sequence is TGTGCCAGCAGCCCGTGGGACGGGATGAACACTGAAGCTTTCTTT. Encoded protein: CASSPWDGMNTEAFF.

This chain joins TRBV7-2 and TRBJ1-1; D unresolved. V was pared by 0 bases and J by 2 bases, with 7 bases between. The CDR3 is made up of 14 amino acids. CDR1 is SGHTA, CDR2 FQGNSA, per germline. As DNA, the CDR3 is TGTGCCAGCAGCTTAGCGCGGCCCAACACTGAAGCTTTCTTT. Translated: CASSLARPNTEAFF.

The V call is TRBV7-6, the J call TRBJ2-5; 10 positions match TRBD1. The V gene's germline CDR1 is SGHVS and CDR2 FNYEAQ. The CDR3 covers 16 residues. After removal of 1 base from V and 2 bases from J, the junction contained 4 bases not matched to a gene. CDR3 DNA sequence: TGTGCCAGCAGCTTAGTAGGGACAGGGGAACAAGAGACCCAGTACTTC. It yields the protein CASSLVGTGEQETQYF.

The chain links TRBV5-4 to TRBJ1-4; TRBD1 matches at 9 bases. This CDR3 has 15 residues. Germline-derived CDR1 and CDR2 are SGHNT and YYREEE (reference sequence). Germline trimming cut 4 bases from V and 5 bases from J; bases unmatched to any gene: 6. Written as DNA, the CDR3 is TGTGCCAGCAGCCAAGGACAGGGGCAGAATGAAAAACTGTTTTTT. This translates into CASSQGQGQNEKLFF.

The rearrangement joins TRBV13 to TRBJ2-3; the D is unclear. Germline CDR1 reads PRHDT; CDR2 reads FYEKMQ (reference sequence). V was trimmed by 2 bases and J by 2 bases, leaving 8 bases between them. The CDR3 covers 14 residues. The CDR3: CASSLHRATDTQYF. The CDR3 nucleotides read TGTGCCAGCAGCTTACATAGGGCCACAGATACGCAGTATTTT.

The V call is TRBV2, the J call TRBJ1-5, with D hard to call. The CDR3 is made up of 14 amino acids. Germline V CDR1 and CDR2: SNHLY, FYNNEI. V dropped 3 bases and J dropped 4 bases, with 10 bases sitting between them. The CDR3 sequence is CASSDWVRNQPQHF. The CDR3 DNA follows: TGTGCCAGCAGTGATTGGGTCCGTAATCAGCCCCAGCATTTT.

The V gene is TRBV10-3, the J gene TRBJ1-3; 8 bases line up with TRBD1. V was pared by 2 bases and J by 2 bases, with 2 bases of the junction left unmatched. The CDR3 totals 15 residues. Germline V lookup: CDR1 ENHRY, CDR2 SYGVKD. CDR3 amino acids: CAISEGQGTGNTIYF. The CDR3 bases are TGTGCCATCAGTGAGGGACAGGGAACTGGAAACACCATATATTTT.

This clone was detected once. The chain couples TRBV5-1 to TRBJ2-5, with a tentative D call TRBD2 (6 bases). Germline lookup yields CDR1 SGHRS and CDR2 YFSETQ. The CDR3 is 14 amino acids. The germline V and J ends were trimmed by 6 bases and 2 bases, with 14 bases remaining between them. In DNA form, the CDR3 reads TGCGCCAGCAACCCAACGGGGGAACAAGAGACCCAGTACTTC. Amino acid sequence: CASNPTGEQETQYF.

The chain joins TRBV27 to TRBJ2-7, with TRBD2 identical over 7 bases. The CDR3 spans 15 residues. Germline lookup yields CDR1 MNHEY and CDR2 SMNVEV (reference sequence). Trimming at V came to 0 bases and at J to 5 bases, leaving 7 bases not matched to a gene. This chain's CDR3 is CASSLSRLAADEQYF. The CDR3, as DNA: TGTGCCAGCAGTTTATCTCGTCTAGCGGCTGACGAGCAGTACTTC.

The V and J genes are TRBV5-1 and TRBJ1-6, with D possibly TRBD1 on 5 matching bases. V was clipped by 0 bases and J by 8 bases, with 12 bases between them. There are 15 residues in the CDR3. Germline CDR1 SGHRS, CDR2 YFSETQ. CDR3 sequence (DNA): TGCGCCAGCAGCTTGGATCTCAGGGCCCATTCACCCCTCCACTTT. This encodes CASSLDLRAHSPLHF.

The chain employs TRBV7-9 and TRBJ1-4; 8 bases are a match to TRBD1. Losses at the gene ends were 5 bases for V and 8 bases for J; bases not matched to a gene: 16. The CDR3 is 17 residues long. From germline, CDR1 is SEHNR and CDR2 FQNEAQ (reference sequence). The CDR3 DNA is TGTGCCAGCAGCACCAGAGGGACAGGCGCAAGAGAAGAAAAACTGTTTTTT. Protein: CASSTRGTGAREEKLFF.

The chain has TRBV5-1 and TRBJ1-1, with D maybe TRBD1 (6 bases). The V end lost 3 bases, the J end lost 2 bases, and 11 bases lay between the germline ends. CDR1 is SGHRS, CDR2 YFSETQ, per germline. This CDR3 region has 14 residues. The CDR3 DNA follows: TGCGCCAGCAGCTCGGGTGGGACAAACACTGAAGCTTTCTTT. Encoded protein: CASSSGGTNTEAFF.

This chain joins TRBV7-7 and TRBJ2-2, with D perhaps given as TRBD1 or TRBD2 (5 bases each). Germline V gene data show CDR1 as SSHAT and CDR2 as FNYEAQ (reference sequence). This CDR3 is built from 15 residues. Trimming cost V 1 base and J 4 bases, with 10 bases left between them. The CDR3 protein is CASSLGGAGTGELFF. The CDR3 DNA is TGTGCCAGCAGCTTAGGGGGCGCGGGCACCGGGGAGCTGTTTTTT.

The chain has TRBV29-1 and TRBJ2-7, with D possibly TRBD1 on 7 matching bases. Germline lookup yields CDR1 SQVTM and CDR2 ANQGSEA. V gave up 3 bases and J gave up 9 bases, with 21 bases separating them. The CDR3 length is 14 residues. DNA of the CDR3: TGCAGCGTTGAGGGGGGCCAGGGGGTACTCGGGCAGTACTTC. Amino acids: CSVEGGQGVLGQYF.

The chain joins TRBV5-1 to TRBJ1-2; TRBD1 might be the D (5 bases). The CDR3 loop spans 14 amino acids. Germline assignment: CDR1 SGHRS and CDR2 YFSETQ. Trimming removed 0 bases at V and 2 bases at J, with 8 bases between. CDR3 DNA sequence: TGCGCCAGCAGCTTGGTGACAGCAAACTATGGCTACACCTTC. This sequence encodes CASSLVTANYGYTF.

CDR3 sequence (DNA): TGTGCCATCAGTGCTCAGGGCGGTTATGGCTACACCTTC. Its translation is CAISAQGGYGYTF. The V and J genes are TRBV10-3 and TRBJ1-2; weak D call: TRBD1 (5 bases). Germline V gene sequence: CDR1 ENHRY, CDR2 SYGVKD. The CDR3 totals 13 residues. Trimming left V 4 bases short and J 5 bases short, with 11 bases between.

This chain links TRBV7-9 with TRBJ1-4, with TRBD1 matching over 7 bases. The CDR3 has 14 amino acids. The J segment lost 7 bases and the V segment lost 5 bases, leaving 7 bases of the junction unmatched. Per the germline V gene, CDR1 is SEHNR and CDR2 is FQNEAQ (reference sequence). The CDR3 is CASSIQGTVEKLFF. The CDR3 DNA reads as TGTGCCAGCAGCATACAGGGGACGGTTGAAAAACTGTTTTTT.

This chain connects TRBV10-2 to TRBJ1-1; no clear D. The CDR3 runs to 12 residues. Trimming removed 2 bases at V and 5 bases at J, with 6 bases between. Germline V gives CDR1 WSHSY, CDR2 SAAADI. The DNA for the CDR3 is TGCGCCAGCAGTGAGGAGGAAACTGAAGCTTTCTTT. Encoded protein: CASSEEETEAFF.

V usage is TRBV11-2 and J usage is TRBJ2-1; maybe TRBD2 (5 bases). The CDR3 length is 15 residues. With 0 bases removed from V and 12 bases from J, the gap between germline ends came to 18 bases. Germline CDR1 SGHAT, CDR2 FQNNGV. CDR3 region: CASSLEVGVFFGQFF. CDR3 DNA sequence: TGTGCCAGCAGCTTAGAGGTCGGGGTTTTCTTTGGGCAGTTCTTC.